These T cell receptor beta chains were read from a single sample in a study of the immune and genomic landscape of osteosarcoma. Assay: immunoSEQ multiplex PCR; the TCRdb copy retains only in-frame clones and omits some. The sample yields about 1,300 clones, approximately 73% seen once. The source material was metastatic tumor tissue from the lung. All receptors derive from a woman under 40 with osteosarcoma. Both conserved end residues are part of each CDR3.

v_gene	len	j_gene	CDR3aa
TRBV15	14	TRBJ1-1	CATSQRQGRTEAFF
TRBV4-1	16	TRBJ2-1	CASSLGTGGRIDEQFF
TRBV7-9	16	TRBJ2-5	CASSFAQTSGRETQYF
TRBV28	15	TRBJ2-1	CASSLTRSPYNEQFF
TRBV19	13	TRBJ2-7	CASSINRVTEQYF
TRBV9	15	TRBJ1-4	CASSVGDRDQEKLFF
TRBV9	13	TRBJ1-2	CASSSGRNYGYTF
TRBV28	16	TRBJ2-7	CASSTGQFISSYEQYF
TRBV28	13	TRBJ2-1	CASSLTGYNEQFF
TRBV7-2	16	TRBJ2-1	CASSSQLAGVGNEQFF
TRBV27	13	TRBJ2-1	CASAGQGIHEQFF
TRBV28	20	TRBJ2-2	CASSSPSGTSGRANTGELFF
TRBV30	14	TRBJ2-7	CAWSTGTGDYEQYF
TRBV7-6	13	TRBJ2-7	CASSLHSSYEQYF
TRBV19	15	TRBJ1-5	CASSTPGQGGQPQHF
TRBV4-1	17	TRBJ2-1	CASSQALNFLGGYEQFF
TRBV7-9	15	TRBJ2-3	CASSPPGLAGDTQYF
TRBV19	13	TRBJ2-2	CASSPRDTGELFF
TRBV18	15	TRBJ2-5	CASSPSQGAQETQYF
TRBV28	16	TRBJ2-2	CASSRDRATNTGELFF
TRBV28	15	TRBJ1-2	CASRPLTEANYGYTF
TRBV30	14	TRBJ1-2	CAWSVKGRDSGYTF
TRBV4-1	14	TRBJ2-7	CASSQGFGSYEQYF
TRBV7-9	15	TRBJ2-3	CASSSLAGDGDTQYF
TRBV19	14	TRBJ1-5	CARIGVSGNQPQHF
TRBV7-3	15	TRBJ2-2	CASSRGGQNTGELFF
TRBV7-9	15	TRBJ2-3	CASSPSGTSTDTQYF
TRBV7-9	19	TRBJ2-1	CASSLADLGDRALGNEQFF
TRBV28	13	TRBJ2-7	CASRQTSGREQYF
TRBV7-7	17	TRBJ1-5	CASSLVYRGASNQPQHF
TRBV30	13	TRBJ1-2	CAWSVDNNYGYTF
TRBV10-1	16	TRBJ2-7	CASRPITSGGHYEQYF
TRBV27	13	TRBJ2-5	CASSTLAGGPKYF
TRBV7-9	12	TRBJ2-5	CASSVHSETQYF
TRBV30	14	TRBJ2-3	CAWSVLQGTDTQYF
TRBV5-1	14	TRBJ2-7	CASSLGTWTQEQYF
TRBV19	12	TRBJ1-2	CASSPAGYGYTF
TRBV30	15	TRBJ2-1	CAWSLPGGPYNEQFF
TRBV19	15	TRBJ1-6	CASSIQTGFDSPLHF